The 32 T cell receptor beta chains reported below all come from one sample, sequenced in a study of identifying expanded T cells in peripheral blood. Assay: immunoSEQ multiplex PCR; the TCRdb copy retains only in-frame clones and omits some. Of approximately 80,000 clones listed, approximately 85% are singletons. The specimen was blood. These receptors all stem from a person between 18 and 70 years old in good health.

The chain joins TRBV6-5 to TRBJ1-2; tentative D call: TRBD1 (5 bases). Germline V gene lookup returns CDR1 MNHEY and CDR2 SVGAGI. The length of the CDR3 is 14 residues. The V end was cut by 1 base, the J end by 2 bases, with 8 bases between. The CDR3 reads CASSYLDKNYGYTF. For the CDR3, the DNA is TGTGCCAGCAGTTACTTGGACAAAAACTATGGCTACACCTTC.

The J gene is TRBJ1-1, the V gene TRBV28; D ambiguous. This CDR3 contains 11 residues. Germline lookup yields CDR1 MDHEN and CDR2 SYDVKM. V lost 4 bases and J 5 bases, leaving 5 bases between the germline ends. The CDR3 sequence: CASSYGTEAFF. The CDR3 DNA reads TGTGCCAGCAGTTACGGGACTGAAGCTTTCTTT.

The chain has TRBV5-1 and TRBJ2-7; D gene uncertain. The V gene's germline CDR1 is SGHRS and CDR2 YFSETQ. V dropped 4 bases and J dropped 3 bases, with 17 bases sitting between them. This CDR3 spans 15 amino acids. Here the CDR3 reads CASSPVISNFYEQYF. CDR3 bases: TGCGCCAGCAGCCCTGTGATTAGTAATTTCTACGAGCAGTACTTC.

The chain has TRBV6-5 and TRBJ1-3; D not certain. V lost 2 bases, J lost 1 base, and 9 bases lay in between. The CDR3 runs to 15 residues. Germline V lookup: CDR1 MNHEY, CDR2 SVGAGI. DNA of the CDR3: TGTGCCAGCAGTTACGCCGGCCGGTCTGGAAACACCATATATTTT. Translating it yields CASSYAGRSGNTIYF.

V is TRBV19 and J is TRBJ1-3, with D possibly being TRBD1 (6 bases). Germline assignment: CDR1 LNHDA and CDR2 SQIVND (reference sequence). Trimming stripped 3 bases from V and 0 bases from J, with 15 bases between. There are 17 residues in the CDR3. The CDR3 here is CASSIGRQGSSGNTIYF. The CDR3 DNA reads TGTGCCAGTAGTATTGGGCGGCAGGGGAGCTCTGGAAACACCATATATTTT.

The chain carries TRBV7-3 and TRBJ2-3; a possible D gene is TRBD2 (5 bases). The CDR3 contains 15 residues. V was pared by 1 base and J by 6 bases, with 14 bases between. Germline CDR1 SGHTA, CDR2 FQGTGA. Here the CDR3 reads CASSLNGGSGDTQYF. The CDR3, as DNA: TGTGCCAGCAGCTTAAATGGTGGGTCGGGGGATACGCAGTATTTT.

The chain recombines TRBV25-1 with TRBJ2-6; D remains ambiguous. Germline-derived CDR1 and CDR2 are MGHDK and SYGVNS. The V end was cut by 6 bases, the J end by 0 bases, with 12 bases between. This CDR3 is built from 16 residues. The CDR3 loop is CASSTLTDSGANVLTF. CDR3 sequence (DNA): TGTGCCAGCAGCACACTAACAGACTCTGGGGCCAACGTCCTGACTTTC.

The V and J genes are TRBV9 and TRBJ2-7; D might be TRBD2 (5 bases). This CDR3 contains 16 residues. V shed 3 bases and J shed 0 bases, with 16 bases lying between them. Germline V gene lookup returns CDR1 SGDLS and CDR2 YYNGEE. CDR3 nucleotide sequence: TGTGCCAGCAGCGATAATAGATGGGAGAGCTCCTACGAGCAGTACTTC. It yields the protein CASSDNRWESSYEQYF.

The chain carries TRBV4-1 and TRBJ2-7, with a possible D match to TRBD1 (5 bases). Looked up from germline, CDR1 is MGHRA and CDR2 is YSYEKL. V lost 5 bases and J 2 bases, leaving 13 bases between the germline ends. This CDR3 is built from 14 residues. CDR3 residues: CASSSSRGTYEQYF. CDR3 DNA sequence: TGCGCCAGCAGCTCATCTAGGGGTACCTACGAGCAGTACTTC.

The chain uses TRBV28 and TRBJ2-7, with no clear D. CDR3 length equals 11 residues. Germline CDR1 is MDHEN and CDR2 is SYDVKM. V was pared by 6 bases and J by 1 base, with 4 bases between. The CDR3 is CASSRSYEQYF. The CDR3 DNA sequence: TGTGCCAGCAGCAGGTCCTACGAGCAGTACTTC.

This chain connects TRBV27 to TRBJ2-4; 9 nucleotides agree with TRBD2. The germline V gene encodes CDR1 MNHEY and CDR2 SMNVEV (reference sequence). V lost 6 bases to trimming and J lost 8 bases; unmatched junction nucleotides: 17. This CDR3 has 17 residues. CDR3: CASRRLGLADVAYIQYF. Here the CDR3 DNA reads TGTGCCAGCAGACGATTGGGACTAGCCGATGTCGCGTACATTCAGTACTTC.

The chain joins TRBV28 to TRBJ2-6, with D unresolved. Germline loops: CDR1 MDHEN, CDR2 SYDVKM. Trimming left V 6 bases short and J 0 bases short, with 9 bases between. The CDR3 loop spans 15 amino acids. CDR3 amino acids: CASSPHTSGANVLTF. DNA of the CDR3: TGTGCCAGCAGCCCTCATACCTCTGGGGCCAACGTCCTGACTTTC.

The chain carries TRBV7-6 and TRBJ2-1; 9 bases match TRBD1. CDR1 is SGHVS and CDR2 is FNYEAQ in the germline V gene. The CDR3 contains 16 residues. V was clipped by 5 bases and J by 2 bases; unmatched bases: 7. As DNA, the CDR3 is TGTGCCAGCAGCCCGCGGACAGGGGCGGCCTACAATGAGCAGTTCTTC. It is translated as CASSPRTGAAYNEQFF.

The chain employs TRBV19 and TRBJ2-7, with TRBD1 matching 9 bases. The CDR3 is 13 amino acids. The germline V gene encodes CDR1 LNHDA and CDR2 SQIVND (reference sequence). V lost 8 bases and J lost 5; bases outside the gene matches: 7. CDR3 residues: CASRGTGPHEQYF. CDR3 nucleotides: TGTGCCAGTCGGGGGACAGGGCCCCACGAGCAGTACTTC.

This clone was seen a few times. The chain couples TRBV7-3 to TRBJ1-1; D is perhaps TRBD1 (5 bases). The CDR3 runs to 13 residues. Trimming took 5 bases from V and 4 from J, leaving 11 bases between them. From germline, CDR1 is SGHTA and CDR2 FQGTGA. The CDR3 here is CASSRVGGTEAFF. CDR3 DNA: TGTGCCAGCAGCCGAGTCGGGGGCACTGAAGCTTTCTTT. Full variable domain (missing parts from reference TRBV7-3 and TRBJ1-1): GAGVSQTPSNKVTEKGKYVELRCDPISGHTALYWYRQSLGQGPEFLIYFQGTGAADDSGLPNDRFFAVRPEGSVSTLKIQRTERGDSAVYLCASSRVGGTEAFFGQGTRLTVV.

V gene TRBV4-1 combines with J gene TRBJ2-7; D may be TRBD2 (8 bases). CDR1 and CDR2 from the germline V gene are MGHRA and YSYEKL. Trimming left V 4 bases short and J 0 bases short, with 13 bases between. The CDR3 contains 15 residues. DNA of the CDR3: TGCGCCAGCAGCCCGGGGGGGACAGCCTCCTACGAGCAGTACTTC. Translation: CASSPGGTASYEQYF.

The chain combines TRBV6-5 with TRBJ2-7, with 7 bases identical to TRBD1. V shed 6 bases and J 4 bases; nucleotides not matched to a gene: 3. The CDR3 runs to 12 residues. Per the germline V gene, CDR1 is MNHEY and CDR2 is SVGAGI. CDR3 sequence: CASSATGYEQYF. The CDR3 coding sequence is TGTGCCAGCAGCGCGACAGGGTACGAGCAGTACTTC.

The chain's CDR3 is CASSLEAGGGNTIYF. CDR3 nucleotide sequence: TGTGCCAGCAGCTTAGAAGCCGGGGGCGGAAACACCATATATTTT. The rearrangement joins TRBV11-3 to TRBJ1-3, with a tentative D call TRBD1 (6 bases). The CDR3 runs to 15 residues. CDR1 is SGHNT and CDR2 is YENEEA in the germline V gene. V lost 0 bases to trimming and J lost 4 bases, with 10 bases between them.

This clone was detected once. Distinct nucleotide sequences in the sample also encode this CDR3. The rearrangement links TRBV30 to TRBJ2-4; D gene ambiguous. CDR3 length: 14 amino acids. Trimming took off 0 bases at V and 0 bases at J, with 6 bases between the two ends. CDR1 is GTSNPN and CDR2 is SVGIG in the germline V gene (reference sequence). The CDR3: CAWSVGLAKNIQYF. The CDR3 bases are TGTGCCTGGAGTGTGGGCCTAGCCAAAAACATTCAGTACTTC.

This clone was observed a few times. The gene calls are TRBV6-6 and TRBJ1-2; TRBD1 agrees at 7 bases. The CDR3 is 15 residues long. The J segment lost 5 bases and the V segment lost 0 bases, leaving 6 bases of the junction unmatched. Per the germline V gene, CDR1 is MNHNY and CDR2 is SVGAGI (reference sequence). This chain's CDR3 is CASSYSRGEGYGYTF. The DNA for the CDR3 is TGTGCCAGCAGTTACTCCAGGGGGGAGGGTTATGGCTACACCTTC.

The rearrangement links TRBV28 to TRBJ1-2, with unresolved D. V was pared by 7 bases and J by 6 bases, with 9 bases between. Germline CDR1 and CDR2: MDHEN and SYDVKM. This CDR3 contains 11 residues. CDR3: CASIGLNGYTF. DNA of the CDR3: TGTGCCAGCATAGGGTTGAATGGCTACACCTTC.

The CDR3 region has the DNA TGTGCCAGCAGACGACCGGCTACCTACGAGCAGTACTTC. The encoded protein is CASRRPATYEQYF. The V and J genes are TRBV28 and TRBJ2-7; D remains ambiguous. Germline CDR1 and CDR2: MDHEN and SYDVKM. Trimming took 6 bases from V and 2 from J, leaving 11 bases between them. There are 13 residues in the CDR3.

The chain has TRBV28 and TRBJ2-1, with TRBD2 matching 8 bases. Germline loops: CDR1 MDHEN, CDR2 SYDVKM. CDR3 length equals 16 residues. V shed 4 bases and J 1 base; nucleotides not matched to a gene: 6. The CDR3 loop reads CASSSERERSYNEQFF. The CDR3 DNA is TGTGCCAGCAGTTCCGAGCGGGAGCGGTCCTACAATGAGCAGTTCTTC.

J is TRBJ2-1 and V is TRBV27, with TRBD2 as a possible D gene (7 bases). The V end was cut by 5 bases, the J end by 9 bases, with 17 bases between. Germline V gene lookup returns CDR1 MNHEY and CDR2 SMNVEV (reference sequence). The CDR3 extends over 14 amino acids. The CDR3 loop is CASSLYEGGPEQFF. The CDR3 DNA reads as TGTGCCAGCAGTCTTTATGAGGGGGGGCCTGAGCAGTTCTTC.

The V and J genes are TRBV7-2 and TRBJ1-1; no definite D call. The V end was cut by 4 bases, the J end by 6 bases, with 12 bases between. Looked up from germline, CDR1 is SGHTA and CDR2 is FQGNSA. The CDR3 consists of 13 residues. CDR3 region: CASSSQSQAEAFF. The DNA for the CDR3 is TGTGCCAGCAGCTCTCAGTCCCAGGCTGAAGCTTTCTTT.

The chain has TRBV10-2 and TRBJ2-1; 9 bases map to TRBD1. The CDR3 is 14 amino acids. Germline trimming cut 8 bases from V and 8 bases from J; bases unmatched to any gene: 10. Germline assignment: CDR1 WSHSY and CDR2 SAAADI. The CDR3 reads CASGTGFSSDEQFF. The CDR3 bases are TGCGCCAGCGGGACAGGGTTCTCTTCGGATGAGCAGTTCTTC.

The chain joins TRBV6-6 to TRBJ2-7, with 11 bases that match TRBD2. V lost 6 bases, J lost 4 bases, and 11 bases stayed unmatched. Germline V CDR1 and CDR2: MNHNY, SVGAGI (reference sequence). The CDR3 length is 16 residues. Written as DNA, the CDR3 is TGTGCCAGCAGACCCACTTTAGCGGGAGGGGAGTACGAGCAGTACTTC. Translating it yields CASRPTLAGGEYEQYF.

The J gene is TRBJ2-1, the V gene TRBV6-4; 8 bases align to TRBD2. V trimming: 5 bases; J trimming: 3 bases; junction bases outside the gene matches: 12. This CDR3 region has 17 residues. Germline assignment: CDR1 MRHNA and CDR2 SNTAGT. For the CDR3, the DNA is TGTGCCAGCAGTCCCACTAGCGGCCCCCCAAACTACAATGAGCAGTTCTTC. It yields the protein CASSPTSGPPNYNEQFF.

This clone is a singleton in its sample. V is TRBV18 and J is TRBJ2-3, with 7 bases that match TRBD2. The CDR3 consists of 17 residues. V dropped 2 bases and J dropped 5; count of bases not matched to a gene: 13. In germline, CDR1 is KGHSH, CDR2 LQKENI. The CDR3 DNA sequence: TGTGCCAGCTCACCAGGTGCTGGGAGGGAGAACGGAGATACGCAGTATTTT. Protein sequence: CASSPGAGRENGDTQYF.

CDR3 DNA sequence: TGCGCCAGCACCCACAGGATCATCTATAATTCACCCCTCCACTTT. It yields the protein CASTHRIIYNSPLHF. The chain is built from TRBV23-1 and TRBJ1-6, with a tentative D call TRBD1 (5 bases). TRBV23-1 is filed as an ORF, its function uncertain. Trimming shortened V by 7 bases and J by 3 bases, and 13 bases separated the two germline ends. The CDR3 sequence is 15 residues long.

V usage is TRBV2 and J usage is TRBJ2-7; no firm D call. The germline V gene encodes CDR1 SNHLY and CDR2 FYNNEI. V lost 7 bases to trimming and J lost 0 bases, with 13 bases between them. The CDR3 totals 14 residues. This CDR3 reads CASTTEVGSYEQYF. The CDR3, as DNA: TGTGCCAGCACTACGGAAGTGGGCTCCTACGAGCAGTACTTC.

The rearrangement joins TRBV7-8 to TRBJ1-2, with 8 bases aligning to TRBD1. The CDR3 extends over 13 amino acids. V lost 2 bases, J lost 6 bases, and 2 bases stayed unmatched. Per germline, CDR1 SGHVS and CDR2 FQNEAQ. CDR3 protein: CASSLNRGDGYTF. CDR3 DNA sequence: TGTGCCAGCAGCTTAAACAGGGGGGATGGCTACACCTTC.